The 5 T cell receptor beta chains listed next were all sequenced from one sample in a study of T cell clones after liver transplantation. Using immunoSEQ multiplex PCR, the repertoire was profiled, and TCRdb retains in-frame clones only, with some absent. The sample carries fewer than 50,000 clones, 70% to 90% recorded once. Source: CD4+ T cells from blood, taken 24 months after liver transplant. All receptors come from a human patient who received a liver transplant. Some T cells may be graft donor cells.

V is TRBV27 and J is TRBJ1-2, with unresolved D. Trimming shortened V by 3 bases and J by 3 bases, and 8 bases separated the two germline ends. CDR1 and CDR2 from the germline V gene are MNHEY and SMNVEV (reference sequence). The CDR3 loop spans 13 amino acids. CDR3 in amino acids: CASSFGSDYGYTF. The CDR3 region has the DNA TGTGCCAGCAGTTTTGGGTCGGACTATGGCTACACCTTC.

The genes are TRBV7-9 and TRBJ1-6, with 7 bases fitting TRBD1. V lost 5 bases to trimming and J lost 7 bases; unmatched junction nucleotides: 5. This CDR3 is 14 amino acids long. Germline V CDR1 and CDR2: SEHNR, FQNEAQ (reference sequence). The CDR3 DNA reads TGTGCCAGCAGCCCGGGACAGAGCAATTCACCCCTCCACTTT. It yields the protein CASSPGQSNSPLHF.

The chain carries TRBV27 and TRBJ2-3, with 8 bases aligning to TRBD2. V was clipped by 5 bases and J by 2 bases; unmatched bases: 3. The CDR3 loop spans 14 amino acids. CDR1 and CDR2 (germline): MNHEY, SMNVEV (reference sequence). For the CDR3, the DNA is TGTGCCAGCAGTCTACTAGCGGACACAGATACGCAGTATTTT. It codes for CASSLLADTDTQYF.

The rearrangement uses TRBV27 and TRBJ2-5, with a tentative D call TRBD2 (5 bases). Between the trimmed V and J ends, which lost 6 bases and 1 base, there was a span of 27 bases. This CDR3 contains 19 residues. CDR1 and CDR2 from the germline V gene are MNHEY and SMNVEV (reference sequence). CDR3 nucleotides: TGTGCCAGCAGAAACGTATGGACTCGCTCTTTGGGCCTCCAAGAGACCCAGTACTTC. Its protein product is CASRNVWTRSLGLQETQYF.

The chain carries TRBV21-1 and TRBJ2-4; the DNA was not used to check the table's D call, TRBD2. TRBV21-1 is a pseudogene locus. This CDR3 contains 19 residues. This CDR3 reads CASSYTQSSGLLAKNIQYF. CDR3 nucleotides: TGTGCCAGCAGCTATACCCAATCTTCGGGGTTGCTAGCCAAAAACATTCAGTACTTC.